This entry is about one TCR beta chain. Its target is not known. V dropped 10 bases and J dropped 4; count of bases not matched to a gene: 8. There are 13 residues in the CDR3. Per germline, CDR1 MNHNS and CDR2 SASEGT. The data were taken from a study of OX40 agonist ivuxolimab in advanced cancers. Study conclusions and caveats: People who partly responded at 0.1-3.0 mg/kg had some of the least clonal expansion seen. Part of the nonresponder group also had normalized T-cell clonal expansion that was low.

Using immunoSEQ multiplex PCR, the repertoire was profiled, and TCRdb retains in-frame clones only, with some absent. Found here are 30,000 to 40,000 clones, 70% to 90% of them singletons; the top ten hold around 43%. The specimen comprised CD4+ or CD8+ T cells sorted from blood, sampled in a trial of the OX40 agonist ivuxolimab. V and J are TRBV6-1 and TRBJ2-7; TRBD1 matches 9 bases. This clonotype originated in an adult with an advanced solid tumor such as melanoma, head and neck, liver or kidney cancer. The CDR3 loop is CATPGQGLYEQYF. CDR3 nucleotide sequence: TGTGCCACACCGGGACAGGGATTGTACGAGCAGTACTTC.